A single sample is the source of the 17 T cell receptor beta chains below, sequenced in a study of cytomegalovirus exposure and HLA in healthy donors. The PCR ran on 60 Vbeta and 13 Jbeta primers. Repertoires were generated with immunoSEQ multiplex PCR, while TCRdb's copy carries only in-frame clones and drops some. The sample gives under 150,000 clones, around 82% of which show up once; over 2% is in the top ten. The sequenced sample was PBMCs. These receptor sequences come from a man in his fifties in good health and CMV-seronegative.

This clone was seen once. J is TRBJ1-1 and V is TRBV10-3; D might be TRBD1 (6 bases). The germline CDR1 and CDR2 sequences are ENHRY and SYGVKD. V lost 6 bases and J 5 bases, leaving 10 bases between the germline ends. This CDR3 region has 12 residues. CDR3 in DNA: TGTGCCATCAGCAGGGGAGAGACTGAAGCTTTCTTT. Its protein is CAISRGETEAFF.

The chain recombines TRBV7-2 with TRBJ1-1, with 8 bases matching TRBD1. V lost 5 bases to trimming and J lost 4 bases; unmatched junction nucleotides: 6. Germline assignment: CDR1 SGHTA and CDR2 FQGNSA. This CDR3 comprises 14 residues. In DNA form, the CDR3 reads TGTGCCAGCAGCCGGGACAGGTTCAGCACTGAAGCTTTCTTT. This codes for CASSRDRFSTEAFF.

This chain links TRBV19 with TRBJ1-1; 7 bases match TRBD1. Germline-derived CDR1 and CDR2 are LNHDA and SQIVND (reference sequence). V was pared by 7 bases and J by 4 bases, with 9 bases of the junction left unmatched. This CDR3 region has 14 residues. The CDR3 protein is CASKDREKGTEAFF. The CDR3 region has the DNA TGTGCCAGTAAAGACAGGGAGAAGGGCACTGAAGCTTTCTTT.

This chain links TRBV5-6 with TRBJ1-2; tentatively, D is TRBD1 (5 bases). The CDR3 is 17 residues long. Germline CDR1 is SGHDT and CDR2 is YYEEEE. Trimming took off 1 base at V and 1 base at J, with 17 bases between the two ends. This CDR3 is CASSLLGQGAGNYGYTF. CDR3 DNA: TGTGCCAGCAGCTTGTTGGGGCAGGGAGCGGGTAACTATGGCTACACCTTC. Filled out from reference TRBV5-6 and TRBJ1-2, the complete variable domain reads DAGVTQSPTHLIKTRGQQVTLRCSPKSGHDTVSWYQQALGQGPQFIFQYYEEEERQRGNFPDRFSGHQFPNYSSELNVNALLLGDSALYLCASSLLGQGAGNYGYTFGSGTRLTVV.

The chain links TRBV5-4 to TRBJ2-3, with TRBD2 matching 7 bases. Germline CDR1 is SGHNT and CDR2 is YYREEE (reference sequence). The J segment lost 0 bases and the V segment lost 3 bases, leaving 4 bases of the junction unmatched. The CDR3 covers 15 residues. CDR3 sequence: CASSSTSASTDTQYF. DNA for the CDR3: TGTGCCAGCAGCTCCACTAGCGCTAGCACAGATACGCAGTATTTT.

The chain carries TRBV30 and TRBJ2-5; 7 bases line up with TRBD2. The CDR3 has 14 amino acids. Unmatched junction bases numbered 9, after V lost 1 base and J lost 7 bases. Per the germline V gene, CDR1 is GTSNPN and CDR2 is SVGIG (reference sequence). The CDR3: CAWSGGTGGGTQYF. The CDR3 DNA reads TGTGCCTGGAGTGGCGGGACGGGGGGAGGGACCCAGTACTTC.

The CDR3 DNA reads TGTGCCAGCAGCGTCCCAGGGGAATTCACTGAAGCTTTCTTT. It translates to CASSVPGEFTEAFF. V and J are TRBV9 and TRBJ1-1; D is possibly TRBD1 (6 bases). This CDR3 contains 14 residues. Germline-derived CDR1 and CDR2 are SGDLS and YYNGEE. V was shortened by 2 bases and J by 4 bases, with 12 bases between the two germline ends.

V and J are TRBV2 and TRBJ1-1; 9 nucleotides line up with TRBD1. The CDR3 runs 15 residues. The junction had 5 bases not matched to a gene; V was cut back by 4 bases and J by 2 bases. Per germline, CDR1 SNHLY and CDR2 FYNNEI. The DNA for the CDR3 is TGTGCCAGCAGTGGAGGGACAGGGTCCAACACTGAAGCTTTCTTT. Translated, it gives CASSGGTGSNTEAFF.

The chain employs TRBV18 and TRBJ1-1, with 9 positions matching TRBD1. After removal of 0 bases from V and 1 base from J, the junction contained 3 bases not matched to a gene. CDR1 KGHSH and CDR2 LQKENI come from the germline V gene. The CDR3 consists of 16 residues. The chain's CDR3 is CASSPPRGQGNTEAFF. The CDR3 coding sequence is TGTGCCAGCTCACCACCACGGGGACAGGGGAACACTGAAGCTTTCTTT.

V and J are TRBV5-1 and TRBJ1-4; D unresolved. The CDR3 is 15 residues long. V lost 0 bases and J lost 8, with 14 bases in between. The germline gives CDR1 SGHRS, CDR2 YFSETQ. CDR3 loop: CASSLEAASGEKLFF. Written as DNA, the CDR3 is TGCGCCAGCAGCTTGGAAGCCGCCTCGGGGGAAAAACTGTTTTTT.

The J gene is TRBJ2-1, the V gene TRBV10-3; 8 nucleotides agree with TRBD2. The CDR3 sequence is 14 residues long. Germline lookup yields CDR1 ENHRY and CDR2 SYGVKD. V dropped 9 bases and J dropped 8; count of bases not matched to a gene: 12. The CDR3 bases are TGTGCCATTCATGAGGGGACTAGGTATTATGAGCAGTTCTTC. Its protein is CAIHEGTRYYEQFF.

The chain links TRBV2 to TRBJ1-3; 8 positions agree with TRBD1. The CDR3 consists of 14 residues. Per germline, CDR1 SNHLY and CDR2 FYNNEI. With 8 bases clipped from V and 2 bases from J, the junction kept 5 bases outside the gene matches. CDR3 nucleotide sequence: TGTGCCAGCGCCCAGGGGGCCGCTGGAAACACCATATATTTT. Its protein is CASAQGAAGNTIYF.

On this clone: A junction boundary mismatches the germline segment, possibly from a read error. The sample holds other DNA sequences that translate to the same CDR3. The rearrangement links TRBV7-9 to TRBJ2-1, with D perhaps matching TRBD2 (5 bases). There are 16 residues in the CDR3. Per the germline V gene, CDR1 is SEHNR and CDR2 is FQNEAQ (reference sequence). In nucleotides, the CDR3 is TGTGCCAGCAGCTTAGATACGGGGTTTCCCTACAATGAGCAATTCTTC. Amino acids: CASSLDTGFPYNEQFF.

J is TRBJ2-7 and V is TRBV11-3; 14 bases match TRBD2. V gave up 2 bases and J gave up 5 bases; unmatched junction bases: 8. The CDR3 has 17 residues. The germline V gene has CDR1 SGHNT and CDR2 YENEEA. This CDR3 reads CASSLMRLAGGRDEQYF. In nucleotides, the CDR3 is TGTGCCAGCAGCTTAATGCGACTAGCGGGGGGGCGGGACGAGCAGTACTTC.

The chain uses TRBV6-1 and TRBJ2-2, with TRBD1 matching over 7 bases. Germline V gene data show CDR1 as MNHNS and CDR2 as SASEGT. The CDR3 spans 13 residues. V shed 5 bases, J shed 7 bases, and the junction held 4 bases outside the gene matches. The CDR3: CASSTGDGGELFF. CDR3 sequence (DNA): TGTGCCAGCAGTACAGGGGACGGCGGGGAGCTGTTTTTT.

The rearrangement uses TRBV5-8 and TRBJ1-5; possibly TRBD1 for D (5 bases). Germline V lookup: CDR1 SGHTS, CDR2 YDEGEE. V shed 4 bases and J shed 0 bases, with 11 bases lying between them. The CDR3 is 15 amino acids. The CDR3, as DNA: TGTGCCAGCAGCCGGAAGGGGAATAGCAATCAGCCCCAGCATTTT. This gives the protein CASSRKGNSNQPQHF.

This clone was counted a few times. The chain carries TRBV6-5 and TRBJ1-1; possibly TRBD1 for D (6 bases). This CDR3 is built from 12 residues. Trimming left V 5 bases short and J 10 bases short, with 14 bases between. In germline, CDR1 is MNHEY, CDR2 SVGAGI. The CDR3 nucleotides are TGTGCCAGCAGTAATCCAGGGGAAGTAGCTTTCTTT. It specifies CASSNPGEVAFF.